This TCR beta chain was identified in a study of shared clonotypes between healthy human individuals. This clone has just a few counts. Its antigen is currently unknown. Study results and limitations: Of the naive CD4 clonotypes, about 5% were shared across a handful of donors.

Investigators divided CD4+ cells into CD45RA+ naive and CD45RA-negative memory subsets. Sequencing was at deep level. How the authors handled the data: Junction-only sequences without quality scores were provided by ImmunoSEQ, so filtering was different. Assay used: immunoSEQ multiplex PCR; TCRdb lists only in-frame clones, some missing. Clone size and V and J calls were adopted from that table, with D and trimming inferred from the DNA. The sample holds about 680,000 clones, over 65% seen once. V lost 3 bases, J lost 2 bases, and 17 bases lay in between. The germline V gene has CDR1 KGHSH and CDR2 LQKENI. The CDR3 is 17 amino acids.

This clonotype was obtained from a woman aged 25 to 39 in good health. Sequences were obtained from memory CD4+ T cells sorted from blood. Subset of the sample: CD45RA-negative fraction. The gene calls are TRBV18 and TRBJ2-1; D is unresolved. The CDR3 DNA is TGTGCCAGCTCACCGAACCTTCTCAGGACCACCTACAATGAGCAGTTCTTC. Its protein is CASSPNLLRTTYNEQFF. Full variable domain (remainder filled in from reference TRBV18 and TRBJ2-1): NAGVMQNPRHLVRRRGQEARLRCSPMKGHSHVYWYRQLPEEGLKFMVYLQKENIIDESGMPKERFSAEFPKEGPSILRIQQVVRGDSAAYFCASSPNLLRTTYNEQFFGPGTRLTVL.